The 5 T cell receptor beta chains given below trace back to one sample, sequenced in a study of blood T cell repertoires in COVID-19. Method: immunoSEQ multiplex PCR; TCRdb's copy keeps in-frame clones and lacks some. The sample comprises 97,000 or so clones, approximately 82% of which are singletons, and roughly 4% rests with the top ten. The sequenced material came from peripheral blood. The receptors derive from a man aged 60 to 69 with acute or convalescent COVID-19.

This clone has only one observation. The chain combines TRBV30 with TRBJ2-7; TRBD2 might be the D (5 bases). Trimming removed 2 bases at V and 3 bases at J, with 14 bases between. Germline CDR1 GTSNPN, CDR2 SVGIG (reference sequence). The CDR3 length is 14 residues. The CDR3 spells CAWSPQLGFYEQYF. Written as DNA, the CDR3 is TGTGCCTGGAGTCCGCAACTAGGGTTCTACGAGCAGTACTTC.

The V gene is TRBV5-8, the J gene TRBJ1-5; D perhaps matches TRBD1 (6 bases). The germline gives CDR1 SGHTS, CDR2 YDEGEE. The CDR3 covers 16 residues. The V and J ends lost 0 bases and 6 bases respectively, with 16 bases between them. CDR3 sequence (DNA): TGTGCCAGCAGCTTGGATTTTGGCAGGGGTGCTCAGCCCCAGCATTTT. Its protein product is CASSLDFGRGAQPQHF.

V is TRBV5-8 and J is TRBJ2-5; 7 bases agree with TRBD1. CDR1 is SGHTS and CDR2 is YDEGEE in the germline V gene. CDR3 size: 13 residues. V was clipped by 5 bases and J by 3 bases; unmatched bases: 4. The CDR3 DNA reads as TGTGCCAGCAGTTCCACAGGGGAAGAGACCCAGTACTTC. It codes for CASSSTGEETQYF.

The V call is TRBV7-2, the J call TRBJ2-3; 13 bases line up with TRBD2. The germline CDR1 and CDR2 sequences are SGHTA and FQGNSA. With V trimmed by 4 bases and J by 6 bases, 4 bases remained unmatched. The CDR3 consists of 15 residues. The CDR3, as DNA: TGTGCCAGCAGCTCTGGACTAGCGGGAGTTGATACGCAGTATTTT. Translated: CASSSGLAGVDTQYF.

The J gene is TRBJ2-5, the V gene TRBV6-2 or TRBV6-3, with 8 nucleotides matching TRBD2. The CDR3 length is 15 residues. Trimming took 4 bases from V and 2 from J; bases not matched to a gene: 6. Germline V lookup: CDR1 MNHEY, CDR2 SVGEGT. The CDR3 nucleotides are TGTGCCAGCAGTTGGACTAGCAGCTTTCAAGAGACCCAGTACTTC. Its protein is CASSWTSSFQETQYF.